This T cell receptor beta chain was sequenced for a study of blood T cell repertoires in COVID-19. Study-wide background: The samples span acute and convalescent COVID-19 from the United States, Italy and Spain. Sources were T cells, B-cell-depleted T cells, or PBMCs; the material itself was cDNA or gDNA.

Per the original data handling: It was from reference gene primer amplification that nucleated cell counts were estimated. Libraries were prepared by immunoSEQ multiplex PCR; TCRdb keeps only in-frame clonotypes and omits some of them. V, J and clone size derive from that table, while D and trimming were established from the DNA sequence. The table records roughly 100,000 clones, roughly nine tenths of them present only once. The CDR3 covers 14 residues. Germline loops: CDR1 SGHRS, CDR2 YFSETQ. The V end was cut by 5 bases, the J end by 10 bases, with 16 bases between. This sequence was found in a human donor in a cohort sampled during active COVID-19. The material sequenced was peripheral blood. The rearrangement uses TRBV5-1 and TRBJ1-6; D gene uncertain. CDR3 in DNA: TGCGCCAGCAGACCCATGGAGGGAGGGTCACCCCTCCACTTT. This codes for CASRPMEGGSPLHF.